A single sample is the source of the 8 T cell receptor beta chains below, sequenced in a study of blood T cell repertoires in COVID-19 (dated by TCRdb to between 2020 and 2021). Library preparation used the immunoSEQ multiplex PCR assay. TCRdb provides this immuneACCESS table in a form limited to in-frame rearrangements. Some clones are lacking; in checked studies, under half of them reflect an unresolved V gene, and why the rest are absent is not known. This sample lists approximately 59,000 clones; approximately 80% were detected once. The top ten constitute around 3.7% of the sample. What was sequenced was peripheral blood. All receptors derive from a woman older than 75 with acute or convalescent COVID-19.

This clone was detected only a few times. The V and J genes are TRBV5-4 and TRBJ1-1; 8 bases align to TRBD1. The CDR3 contains 13 residues. The germline gives CDR1 SGHNT, CDR2 YYREEE (reference sequence). V was clipped by 7 bases and J by 1 base; unmatched bases: 3. The CDR3 region is CASATGANTEAFF. The CDR3 region has the DNA TGTGCCAGCGCGACAGGGGCGAACACTGAAGCTTTCTTT.

CDR3 amino acids: CASSPRTGAGSPLHF. The CDR3 DNA reads as TGTGCCAGTAGTCCAAGGACAGGGGCAGGTTCACCCCTCCACTTT. The rearrangement uses TRBV19 and TRBJ1-6; 9 nucleotides line up with TRBD1. CDR1 LNHDA and CDR2 SQIVND come from the germline V gene (reference sequence). J gave up 9 bases and V 5 bases, and 8 bases lay outside the gene matches. The CDR3 has 15 residues.

The chain carries TRBV27 and TRBJ2-2; D is ambiguous. V lost 4 bases to trimming and J lost 2 bases, with 8 bases between them. There are 14 residues in the CDR3. The germline V gene encodes CDR1 MNHEY and CDR2 SMNVEV (reference sequence). The CDR3 spells CASSWWANTGELFF. The CDR3 DNA sequence: TGTGCCAGCAGTTGGTGGGCAAACACCGGGGAGCTGTTTTTT.

This chain uses TRBV7-8 with TRBJ1-3; D unresolved. The CDR3 is 12 residues long. Germline assignment: CDR1 SGHVS and CDR2 FQNEAQ. V lost 5 bases to trimming and J lost 8 bases, with 10 bases between them. Here the CDR3 reads CASSLGGDTIYF. The CDR3 region has the DNA TGTGCCAGCAGCCTTGGAGGCGACACCATATATTTT. The variable domain in full, with the rest retrieved from reference TRBV7-8 and TRBJ1-3, is GAGVSQSPRYKVAKRGQDVALRCDPISGHVSLFWYQQALGQGPEFLTYFQNEAQLDKSGLPSDRFFAERPEGSVSTLKIQRTQQEDSAVYLCASSLGGDTIYFGEGSWLTVV.

This clone has just a few counts. The V and J genes are TRBV7-3 and TRBJ2-2; TRBD2 matches at 11 bases. The V gene's germline CDR1 is SGHTA and CDR2 FQGTGA. The CDR3 is 18 residues long. Trimming removed 0 bases from V and 0 bases from J; junction bases left unmatched: 3. The CDR3 DNA reads as TGTGCCAGCAGCTTAACTAGCGGGGGGGCCGCGAACACCGGGGAGCTGTTTTTT. Its translation is CASSLTSGGAANTGELFF.

The rearrangement joins TRBV5-1 to TRBJ2-7; 10 bases line up with TRBD2. With 0 bases clipped from V and 7 bases from J, the junction kept 10 bases outside the gene matches. Germline values: CDR1 SGHRS, CDR2 YFSETQ. The CDR3 totals 16 residues. As DNA, the CDR3 is TGCGCCAGCAGCTTGGTCCTAGCGGGAGCGCGCTGGGAGCAGTACTTC. Protein product: CASSLVLAGARWEQYF.

This rearrangement joins TRBV10-3 to TRBJ1-4, with unresolved D. This CDR3 has 15 amino acids. Trimming shortened V by 4 bases and J by 7 bases, and 16 bases separated the two germline ends. In germline, CDR1 is ENHRY, CDR2 SYGVKD. The CDR3 region is CAISASGVVGEKLFF. The CDR3 bases are TGTGCCATCAGTGCTTCTGGAGTCGTGGGTGAAAAACTGTTTTTT.

As DNA, the CDR3 is TGTGCCAGCAGTTCCCCGGCGGGGAACATTCAGTACTTC. Translation: CASSSPAGNIQYF. This chain links TRBV6-5 with TRBJ2-4, with D possibly being TRBD2 (6 bases). Trimming cost V 4 bases and J 7 bases, with 11 bases left between them. CDR3 length equals 13 residues. From germline, CDR1 is MNHEY and CDR2 SVGAGI.